This T cell receptor (beta chain) was retrieved from a study of CD8 T cells in ankylosing spondylitis. From the 5' RACE reads, TCRdb called clonotypes with MiXCR, one entry per CDR3 protein. This table holds 750,000 to 850,000 distinct CDR3 sequences, roughly 12% found once. The CDR3 extends over 15 amino acids. Germline CDR1 is SGHVS and CDR2 is FNYEAQ. J was trimmed by 4 bases and V by 1 base; bases with no gene match: 7. With respect to this clonotype: Its antigen is unidentified.

General study findings and limits: It appeared that ankylosing spondylitis blood was characterized by a TCR beta motif of about 8 highly homologous variants.

This sequence was found in a male donor with ankylosing spondylitis. The sample consisted of blood, either unsorted or a sorted T cell fraction (not recorded which). The chain recombines TRBV7-6 with TRBJ2-7; 7 positions agree with TRBD2. For the CDR3, the DNA is TGTGCCAGCAGCTTAGTGGCGGGGGTGAAATACGAGCAGTACTTC. It is translated as CASSLVAGVKYEQYF.